These T cell receptor beta chains were read from a single sample in a study of blood T cell repertoires in COVID-19. Some clones are missing from TCRdb's copy, which holds only in-frame ones; the method was immunoSEQ multiplex PCR. The sample yields some 200,000 clones, about 86% seen once. Material: peripheral blood. These receptors were collected from a young woman who had recovered from COVID-19. Both conserved end residues are part of each CDR3. Fields, in order: CDR3 length, clone size, D gene, V gene, J gene, CDR3 protein, CDR3 DNA. D genes are given only for firm matches. Clone size is given for some rows only: seen once, a few or many times, or a class if the clone is expanded.

len: 11; abundance: .; d_gene: .; v_gene: TRBV20-1; j_gene: TRBJ2-7; CDR3aa: CSLDKPYEQYF; CDR3nt: TGCAGTTTGGACAAACCCTACGAGCAGTACTTC
len: 14; abundance: .; d_gene: .; v_gene: TRBV5-4; j_gene: TRBJ2-5; CDR3aa: CASSLVEVQETQYF; CDR3nt: TGTGCCAGCAGCTTGGTAGAGGTCCAAGAGACCCAGTACTTC
len: 13; abundance: .; d_gene: .; v_gene: TRBV5-6; j_gene: TRBJ2-1; CDR3aa: CASSLAGGVKQFF; CDR3nt: TGTGCCAGCAGCTTGGCCGGGGGTGTTAAGCAGTTCTTC
len: 13; abundance: .; d_gene: .; v_gene: TRBV2; j_gene: TRBJ2-1; CDR3aa: CASSTRQVLEQFF; CDR3nt: TGTGCCAGCAGTACCAGACAGGTCCTTGAGCAGTTCTTC
len: 17; abundance: .; d_gene: .; v_gene: TRBV7-6; j_gene: TRBJ2-2; CDR3aa: CASSSQALGPYTGELFF; CDR3nt: TGTGCCAGCAGCTCCCAGGCTCTTGGGCCCTACACCGGGGAGCTGTTTTTT
len: 13; abundance: .; d_gene: .; v_gene: TRBV19; j_gene: TRBJ2-2; CDR3aa: CASSMSGPGELFF; CDR3nt: TGTGCCAGTAGTATGTCAGGGCCCGGGGAGCTGTTTTTT
len: 14; abundance: .; d_gene: TRBD2; v_gene: TRBV15; j_gene: TRBJ2-3; CDR3aa: CATSRGLATDTQYF; CDR3nt: TGTGCCACCAGCAGGGGACTAGCAACAGATACGCAGTATTTT
len: 15; abundance: once; d_gene: TRBD1; v_gene: TRBV6-5; j_gene: TRBJ1-1; CDR3aa: CASSFLRTGYTEAFF; CDR3nt: TGTGCCAGCAGCTTCCTTCGGACAGGATACACTGAAGCTTTCTTT
len: 16; abundance: .; d_gene: .; v_gene: TRBV30; j_gene: TRBJ2-2; CDR3aa: CAWSVPGDPNTGELFF; CDR3nt: TGTGCCTGGAGTGTACCCGGGGATCCGAACACCGGGGAGCTGTTTTTT
len: 16; abundance: once; d_gene: TRBD1; v_gene: TRBV6-5; j_gene: TRBJ2-3; CDR3aa: CASSYGTGGSADTQYF; CDR3nt: TGTGCCAGCAGTTACGGGACAGGGGGCTCGGCAGATACGCAGTATTTT
len: 15; abundance: .; d_gene: .; v_gene: TRBV9; j_gene: TRBJ2-7; CDR3aa: CASSVAARPGTEQYF; CDR3nt: TGTGCCAGCAGCGTAGCCGCCAGGCCAGGTACAGAGCAGTACTTC
len: 14; abundance: .; d_gene: TRBD1; v_gene: TRBV6-1; j_gene: TRBJ1-6; CDR3aa: CASSWTGSDSPLHF; CDR3nt: TGTGCCAGCAGTTGGACAGGGTCGGATTCACCCCTCCACTTT
len: 14; abundance: .; d_gene: .; v_gene: TRBV3-1/TRBV3-2; j_gene: TRBJ1-1; CDR3aa: CASSLRGRGAEAFF; CDR3nt: TGTGCCAGCAGCCTTCGAGGGCGCGGCGCTGAAGCTTTCTTT
len: 13; abundance: .; d_gene: .; v_gene: TRBV5-6; j_gene: TRBJ1-2; CDR3aa: CASSPDRLYGYTF; CDR3nt: TGTGCCAGCAGCCCGGACAGACTCTATGGCTACACCTTC
len: 15; abundance: once; d_gene: .; v_gene: TRBV7-9; j_gene: TRBJ1-2; CDR3aa: CASSLADWQNYGYTF; CDR3nt: TGTGCCAGCAGCTTAGCCGATTGGCAGAACTATGGCTACACCTTC
len: 14; abundance: .; d_gene: .; v_gene: TRBV19; j_gene: TRBJ2-7; CDR3aa: CASSPRGFSYEQYF; CDR3nt: TGTGCCAGTAGTCCCCGAGGCTTTTCCTACGAGCAGTACTTC
len: 15; abundance: .; d_gene: .; v_gene: TRBV18; j_gene: TRBJ1-2; CDR3aa: CASSPTQGPNYGYTF; CDR3nt: TGTGCCAGCTCACCCACCCAGGGCCCGAACTATGGCTACACCTTC
len: 10; abundance: .; d_gene: TRBD1; v_gene: TRBV20-1; j_gene: TRBJ1-2; CDR3aa: CSADRGSYTF; CDR3nt: TGCAGTGCTGACAGGGGAAGCTACACCTTC
len: 14; abundance: .; d_gene: .; v_gene: TRBV18; j_gene: TRBJ1-1; CDR3aa: CASLPSQRNTEAFF; CDR3nt: TGTGCCAGCTTACCATCACAGAGGAACACTGAAGCTTTCTTT
len: 16; abundance: .; d_gene: TRBD1; v_gene: TRBV6-2/TRBV6-3; j_gene: TRBJ2-2; CDR3aa: CASSYFRGRPTGELFF; CDR3nt: TGTGCCAGCAGTTACTTCAGGGGGCGCCCCACCGGGGAGCTGTTTTTT
len: 18; abundance: .; d_gene: TRBD2; v_gene: TRBV11-3; j_gene: TRBJ2-2; CDR3aa: CASSLGLAGGSYTGELFF; CDR3nt: TGTGCCAGCAGCTTAGGGCTAGCGGGAGGGAGCTACACCGGGGAGCTGTTTTTT
len: 16; abundance: .; d_gene: TRBD1; v_gene: TRBV5-1; j_gene: TRBJ2-1; CDR3aa: CASSRAGTGGYNEQFF; CDR3nt: TGCGCCAGCAGCCGTGCGGGGACAGGGGGATACAATGAGCAGTTCTTC
len: 15; abundance: .; d_gene: .; v_gene: TRBV4-1; j_gene: TRBJ1-1; CDR3aa: CASSQVFGGGTEAFF; CDR3nt: TGCGCCAGCAGCCAAGTATTTGGGGGAGGAACTGAAGCTTTCTTT
len: 15; abundance: .; d_gene: TRBD1; v_gene: TRBV7-2; j_gene: TRBJ1-1; CDR3aa: CASSFWTGGSTEAFF; CDR3nt: TGTGCCAGCAGCTTCTGGACAGGGGGATCTACCGAAGCTTTCTTT
len: 14; abundance: .; d_gene: .; v_gene: TRBV6-2/TRBV6-3; j_gene: TRBJ2-3; CDR3aa: CASSSGGPWDTQYF; CDR3nt: TGTGCCAGCAGTTCGGGGGGCCCATGGGATACGCAGTATTTT
len: 12; abundance: .; d_gene: .; v_gene: TRBV29-1; j_gene: TRBJ1-1; CDR3aa: CSVSIGVVEAFF; CDR3nt: TGCAGCGTTAGTATCGGAGTAGTTGAAGCTTTCTTT
len: 17; abundance: .; d_gene: .; v_gene: TRBV18; j_gene: TRBJ2-1; CDR3aa: CASSPEGAGNPYNEQFF; CDR3nt: TGTGCCAGCTCACCAGAGGGGGCGGGAAACCCTTACAATGAGCAGTTCTTC
len: 13; abundance: .; d_gene: .; v_gene: TRBV6-5; j_gene: TRBJ1-1; CDR3aa: CASSSTRPYEAFF; CDR3nt: TGTGCCAGCAGTTCCACCAGGCCTTATGAAGCTTTCTTT
len: 13; abundance: once; d_gene: .; v_gene: TRBV9; j_gene: TRBJ1-2; CDR3aa: CASSVDRNYGYTF; CDR3nt: TGTGCCAGCAGCGTAGACAGGAACTATGGCTACACCTTC
len: 15; abundance: .; d_gene: TRBD2; v_gene: TRBV6-5; j_gene: TRBJ2-3; CDR3aa: CASGLAGGMPDTQYF; CDR3nt: TGTGCCAGCGGACTAGCGGGAGGGATGCCAGATACGCAGTATTTT
len: 17; abundance: .; d_gene: .; v_gene: TRBV7-8; j_gene: TRBJ2-1; CDR3aa: CASSLFSGGAAYNEQFF; CDR3nt: TGTGCCAGCAGCTTATTCTCTGGCGGGGCGGCCTACAATGAGCAGTTCTTC
len: 14; abundance: many; d_gene: .; v_gene: TRBV18; j_gene: TRBJ2-2; CDR3aa: CASSPSRLTGELFF; CDR3nt: TGTGCCAGCTCACCTAGCAGATTAACCGGGGAGCTGTTTTTT
len: 15; abundance: once; d_gene: TRBD1; v_gene: TRBV7-2; j_gene: TRBJ1-5; CDR3aa: CASSQGTGVRQPQHF; CDR3nt: TGTGCCAGCAGCCAGGGGACAGGGGTTCGGCAGCCCCAGCATTTT
len: 13; abundance: .; d_gene: TRBD1; v_gene: TRBV29-1; j_gene: TRBJ2-7; CDR3aa: CSVGDRASYEQYF; CDR3nt: TGCAGCGTTGGAGACAGGGCGTCCTACGAGCAGTACTTC
len: 15; abundance: .; d_gene: .; v_gene: TRBV13; j_gene: TRBJ2-4; CDR3aa: CASSLYGLAKNIQYF; CDR3nt: TGTGCCAGCAGCTTATACGGTTTAGCCAAAAACATTCAGTACTTC
len: 15; abundance: .; d_gene: .; v_gene: TRBV5-5; j_gene: TRBJ1-1; CDR3aa: CASSFLGLTNTEAFF; CDR3nt: TGTGCCAGCAGCTTCTTGGGACTTACGAACACTGAAGCTTTCTTT
len: 16; abundance: .; d_gene: TRBD2; v_gene: TRBV6-1; j_gene: TRBJ2-1; CDR3aa: CASSERRPSGSHEQFF; CDR3nt: TGTGCCAGCAGTGAACGAAGGCCTAGCGGGAGTCATGAGCAGTTCTTC
len: 16; abundance: .; d_gene: .; v_gene: TRBV11-2; j_gene: TRBJ2-7; CDR3aa: CASSLGRTVGSYEQYF; CDR3nt: TGTGCCAGCAGCTTAGGCCGGACAGTCGGCTCCTACGAGCAGTACTTC
len: 15; abundance: .; d_gene: .; v_gene: TRBV6-2/TRBV6-3; j_gene: TRBJ1-5; CDR3aa: CASSYSGSSNQPQHF; CDR3nt: TGTGCCAGCAGTTACTCTGGGAGTAGCAATCAGCCCCAGCATTTT
len: 16; abundance: once; d_gene: .; v_gene: TRBV5-6; j_gene: TRBJ2-3; CDR3aa: CASSLLFLGEADTQYF; CDR3nt: TGTGCCAGCAGCTTGTTGTTTCTAGGGGAGGCAGATACGCAGTATTTT